This T cell receptor beta chain was obtained from a study of T and B cells in COVID-19 patients. Across the whole study: Peripheral blood came from COVID-19 patients with active infection or after recovery.

General study results and limits: CD4+, regulatory T cell, CD8+ and sorted SARS-CoV-2-responsive or tetramer+ T cells were not yet sequenced. Of 2,331 TCR clusters found only in the recovered cohort, approximately 34 had low generation probability. Patients with COVID-19 reportedly showed strongly skewed T cell receptor beta variable and joining gene usage.

The CDR3 totals 19 residues. CDR1 and CDR2 from the germline V gene are MNHEY and SMNVEV (reference sequence). V gave up 6 bases and J gave up 4 bases, with 25 bases separating them. BIOMED2 TRB-A/B primer pools were used in multiplex TRB PCR. Using its own MiXCR run on the multiplex PCR reads, TCRdb lists one record per CDR3 protein. The table lists more than 7,500 distinct CDR3 sequences, roughly 30% of them singletons, with about 18% in the top ten. On this clonotype itself: Its matching antigen is unknown.

From blood, about 240-550 ng of genomic DNA served as TRB template. The sample was blood. The origin of this receptor is a human donor with active COVID-19. This chain links TRBV27 with TRBJ2-6, with a possible D match to TRBD2 (6 bases). The CDR3 DNA reads TGTGCCAGCAGCTCTAGCGTAGCGTCCAGGTTCCTCGGGGCCAACGTCCTGACTTTC. This encodes CASSSSVASRFLGANVLTF.